The clone carrying this T cell receptor beta chain came up many times. MiXCR was run by TCRdb on the 5' RACE reads, yielding one entry per CDR3 protein. Of 10,000 to 15,000 distinct CDR3 sequences in the sample, 3.5% to 4% are singletons; the top ten hold around 43%. This specimen belongs to a study of spatial heterogeneity in lung cancer. Specified time point: sample taken at primary tumor resection. Frozen PBMC, nontumor lung or tumor provided whole RNA, which was sequenced unsorted. Trimming took 5 bases from V and 5 from J, leaving 16 bases between them. Germline CDR1 and CDR2: MNHEY and SVGEGT. This CDR3 region has 14 residues.

V is TRBV6-2 or TRBV6-3 and J is TRBJ2-7; D perhaps matches TRBD2 (5 bases). The sequencing used PBMCs, collected at surgery. This receptor was identified in a male donor with early-stage non-small cell lung cancer. The CDR3 nucleotides are TGTGCCAGCAGTCTCCGGGAAACCCTTCACGAGCAGTACTTC. As protein: CASSLRETLHEQYF.